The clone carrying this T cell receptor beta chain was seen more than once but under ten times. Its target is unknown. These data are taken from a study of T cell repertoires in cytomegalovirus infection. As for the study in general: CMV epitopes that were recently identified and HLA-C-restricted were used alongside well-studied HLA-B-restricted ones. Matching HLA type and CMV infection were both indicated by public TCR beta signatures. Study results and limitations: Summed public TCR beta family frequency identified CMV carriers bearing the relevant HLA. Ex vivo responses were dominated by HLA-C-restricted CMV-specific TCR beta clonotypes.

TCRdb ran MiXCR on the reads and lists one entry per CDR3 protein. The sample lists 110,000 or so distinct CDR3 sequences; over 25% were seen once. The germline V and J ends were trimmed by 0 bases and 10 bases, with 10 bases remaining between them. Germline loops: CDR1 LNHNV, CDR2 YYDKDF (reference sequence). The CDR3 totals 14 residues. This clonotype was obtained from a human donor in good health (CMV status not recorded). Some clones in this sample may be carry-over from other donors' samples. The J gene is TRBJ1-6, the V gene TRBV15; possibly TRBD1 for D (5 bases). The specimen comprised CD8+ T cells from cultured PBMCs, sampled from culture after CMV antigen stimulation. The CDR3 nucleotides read TGTGCCACCAGCAGAGAGGGCAGGGCATCACCCCTCCACTTT. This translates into CATSREGRASPLHF.